This T cell receptor beta chain was documented in a study of cytomegalovirus exposure and HLA in healthy donors. The V and J ends lost 4 bases and 8 bases, in that order; junction bases with no gene match: 14. Germline CDR1 reads SGDLS; CDR2 reads YYNGEE. This CDR3 contains 16 residues. The PCR contained 60 Vbeta and 13 Jbeta primers. This table comes from immunoSEQ multiplex PCR, and its TCRdb copy is limited to in-frame clones, with some not included. There are 120,000 or so clones in the sample; roughly four fifths occur only once, and about 1.8% lies in the top ten. The chain combines TRBV9 with TRBJ2-1; 8 bases align to TRBD2. This clonotype originated in a middle-aged man in good health and CMV-seronegative. Sequencing was carried out using PBMCs. Here the CDR3 reads CASSSKGGLEADEQFF. The CDR3 region has the DNA TGTGCCAGCAGCTCTAAAGGGGGACTAGAGGCCGATGAGCAGTTCTTC.